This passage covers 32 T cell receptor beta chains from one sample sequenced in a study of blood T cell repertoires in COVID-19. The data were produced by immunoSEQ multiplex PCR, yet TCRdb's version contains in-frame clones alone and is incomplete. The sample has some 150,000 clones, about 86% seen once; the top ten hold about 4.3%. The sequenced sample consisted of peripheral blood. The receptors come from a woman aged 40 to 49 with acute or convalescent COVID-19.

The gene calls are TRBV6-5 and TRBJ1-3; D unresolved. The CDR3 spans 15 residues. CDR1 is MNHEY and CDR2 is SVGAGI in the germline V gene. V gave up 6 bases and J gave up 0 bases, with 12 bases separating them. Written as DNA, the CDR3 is TGTGCCAGCAGCTCTCTGGCCTTCTCTGGAAACACCATATATTTT. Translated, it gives CASSSLAFSGNTIYF.

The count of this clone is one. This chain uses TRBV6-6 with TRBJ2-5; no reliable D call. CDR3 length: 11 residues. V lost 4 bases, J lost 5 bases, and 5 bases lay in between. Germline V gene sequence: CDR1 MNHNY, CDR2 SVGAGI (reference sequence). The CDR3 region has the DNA TGTGCCAGCAGTTTCGGGGAGACCCAGTACTTC. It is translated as CASSFGETQYF.

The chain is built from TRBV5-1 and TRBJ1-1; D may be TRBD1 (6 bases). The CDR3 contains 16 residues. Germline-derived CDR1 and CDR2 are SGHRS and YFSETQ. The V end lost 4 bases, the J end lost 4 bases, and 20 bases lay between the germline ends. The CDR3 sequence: CASSLRSGGTPTEAFF. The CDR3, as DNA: TGCGCCAGCAGCCTTAGGTCGGGGGGGACACCCACTGAAGCTTTCTTT.

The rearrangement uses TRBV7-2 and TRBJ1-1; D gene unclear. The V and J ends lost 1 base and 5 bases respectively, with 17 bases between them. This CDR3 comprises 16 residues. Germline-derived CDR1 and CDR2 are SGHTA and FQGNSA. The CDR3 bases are TGTGCCAGCAGCTTAGAAATCGACGTAAGGAGGACTGAAGCTTTCTTT. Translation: CASSLEIDVRRTEAFF.

This CDR3 is CASSFSDYTGELFF. CDR3 bases: TGTGCCAGCAGTTTTAGCGATTACACCGGGGAGCTGTTTTTT. The gene calls are TRBV28 and TRBJ2-2, with D maybe TRBD2 (5 bases). Germline V gene sequence: CDR1 MDHEN, CDR2 SYDVKM. This CDR3 region has 14 residues. The V end was cut by 3 bases, the J end by 3 bases, with 8 bases between.

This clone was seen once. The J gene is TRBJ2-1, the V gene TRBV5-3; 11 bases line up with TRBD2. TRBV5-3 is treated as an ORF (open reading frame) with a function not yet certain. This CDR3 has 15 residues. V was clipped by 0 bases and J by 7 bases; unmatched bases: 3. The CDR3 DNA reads TGTGCCAGAAGCTTGGATAGCGGGAGGGGTAATGAGCAGTTCTTC. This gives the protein CARSLDSGRGNEQFF.

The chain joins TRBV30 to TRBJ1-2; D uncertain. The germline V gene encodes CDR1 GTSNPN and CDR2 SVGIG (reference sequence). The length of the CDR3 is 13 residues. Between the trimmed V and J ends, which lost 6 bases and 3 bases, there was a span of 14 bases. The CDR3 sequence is CACRGSLDYGYTF. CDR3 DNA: TGTGCCTGCCGTGGCAGTTTGGACTATGGCTACACCTTC.

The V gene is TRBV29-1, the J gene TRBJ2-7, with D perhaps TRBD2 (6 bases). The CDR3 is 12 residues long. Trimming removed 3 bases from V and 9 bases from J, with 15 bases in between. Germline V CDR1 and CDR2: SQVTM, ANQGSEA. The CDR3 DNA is TGCAGCGTTGAGATGGGCGGGAAGGGGCAGTACTTC. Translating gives CSVEMGGKGQYF.

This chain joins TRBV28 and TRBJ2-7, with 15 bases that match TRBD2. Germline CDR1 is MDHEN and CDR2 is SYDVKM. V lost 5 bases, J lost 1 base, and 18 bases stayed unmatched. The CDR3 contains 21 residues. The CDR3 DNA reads TGTGCCAGCAGTGGACTAGCGGGGGGGAGGGCGTCAAAAGGTAGGTCCTACGAGCAGTACTTC. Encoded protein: CASSGLAGGRASKGRSYEQYF. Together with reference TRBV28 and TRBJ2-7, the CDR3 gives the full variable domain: DVKVTQSSRYLVKRTGEKVFLECVQDMDHENMFWYRQDPGLGLRLIYFSYDVKMKEKGDIPEGYSVSREKKERFSLILESASTNQTSMYLCASSGLAGGRASKGRSYEQYFGPGTRLTVT.

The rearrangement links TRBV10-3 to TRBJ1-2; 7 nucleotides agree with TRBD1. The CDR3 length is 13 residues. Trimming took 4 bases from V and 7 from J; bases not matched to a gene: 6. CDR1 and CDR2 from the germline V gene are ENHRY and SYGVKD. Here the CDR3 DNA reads TGTGCCATCAGTGGAGGCAGGGGGGCTGGCTACACCTTC. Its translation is CAISGGRGAGYTF.

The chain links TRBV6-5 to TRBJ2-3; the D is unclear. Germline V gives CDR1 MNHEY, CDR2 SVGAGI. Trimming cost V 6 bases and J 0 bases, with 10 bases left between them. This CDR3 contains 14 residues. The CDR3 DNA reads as TGTGCCAGCAGCGAGACTTCTAGCACAGATACGCAGTATTTT. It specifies CASSETSSTDTQYF.

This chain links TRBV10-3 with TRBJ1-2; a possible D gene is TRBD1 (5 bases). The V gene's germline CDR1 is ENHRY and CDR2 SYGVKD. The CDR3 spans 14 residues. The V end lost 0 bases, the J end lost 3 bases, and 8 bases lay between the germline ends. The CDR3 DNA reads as TGTGCCATCAGTGAGTCTCCCAGGGACTATGGCTACACCTTC. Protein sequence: CAISESPRDYGYTF.

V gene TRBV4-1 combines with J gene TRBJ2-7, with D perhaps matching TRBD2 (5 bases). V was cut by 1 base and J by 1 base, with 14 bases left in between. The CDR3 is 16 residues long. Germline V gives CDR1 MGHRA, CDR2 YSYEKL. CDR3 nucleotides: TGCGCCAGCAGCCAAGGTCTAGCTTTACAATCCTACGAGCAGTACTTC. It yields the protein CASSQGLALQSYEQYF.

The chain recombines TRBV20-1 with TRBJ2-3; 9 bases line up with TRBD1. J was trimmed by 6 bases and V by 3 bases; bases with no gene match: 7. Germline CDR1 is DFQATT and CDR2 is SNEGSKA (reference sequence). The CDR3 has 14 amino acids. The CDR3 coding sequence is TGCAGTGCTAGTCCCCCGACAGGGGGGGATACGCAGTATTTT. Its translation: CSASPPTGGDTQYF.

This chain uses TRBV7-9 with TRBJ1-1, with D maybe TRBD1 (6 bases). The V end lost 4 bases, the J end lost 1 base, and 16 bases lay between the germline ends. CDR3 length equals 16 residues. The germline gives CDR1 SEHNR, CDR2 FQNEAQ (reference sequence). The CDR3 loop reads CASSSSPGAGNTEAFF. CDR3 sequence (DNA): TGTGCCAGCAGCTCATCCCCAGGGGCTGGGAACACTGAAGCTTTCTTT.

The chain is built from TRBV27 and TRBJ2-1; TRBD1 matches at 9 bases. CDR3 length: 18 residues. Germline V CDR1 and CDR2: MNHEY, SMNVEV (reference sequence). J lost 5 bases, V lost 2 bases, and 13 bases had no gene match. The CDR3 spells CASSLVPLSGTGHNEQFF. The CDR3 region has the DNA TGTGCCAGCAGTTTAGTGCCGTTATCCGGGACAGGGCACAATGAGCAGTTCTTC.

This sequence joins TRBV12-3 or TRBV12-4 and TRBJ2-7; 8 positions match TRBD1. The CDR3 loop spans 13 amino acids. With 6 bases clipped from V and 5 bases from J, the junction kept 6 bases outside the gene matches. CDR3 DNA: TGTGCCAGCAGCGGCCGGGACAGGAACGAGCAGTACTTC. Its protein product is CASSGRDRNEQYF.

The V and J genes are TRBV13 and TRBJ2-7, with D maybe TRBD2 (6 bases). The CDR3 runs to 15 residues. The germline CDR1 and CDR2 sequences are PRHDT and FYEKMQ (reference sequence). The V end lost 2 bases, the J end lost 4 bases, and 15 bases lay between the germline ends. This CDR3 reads CASSLIGSGSYEQYF. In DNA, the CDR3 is TGTGCCAGCAGCTTAATCGGGAGTGGGTCATACGAGCAGTACTTC.

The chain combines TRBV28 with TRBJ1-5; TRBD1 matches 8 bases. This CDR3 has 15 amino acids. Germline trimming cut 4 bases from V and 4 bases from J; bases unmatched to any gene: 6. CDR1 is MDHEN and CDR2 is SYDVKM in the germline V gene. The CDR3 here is CASSSTGGSNQPQHF. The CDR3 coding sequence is TGTGCCAGCAGTTCCACAGGGGGATCAAATCAGCCCCAGCATTTT.

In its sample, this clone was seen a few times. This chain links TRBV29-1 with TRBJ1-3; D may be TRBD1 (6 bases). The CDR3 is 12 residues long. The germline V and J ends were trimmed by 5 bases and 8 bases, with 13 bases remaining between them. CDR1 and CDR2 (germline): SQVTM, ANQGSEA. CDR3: CSVQVRGDTIYF. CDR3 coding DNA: TGCAGCGTTCAGGTCAGGGGAGACACCATATATTTT.

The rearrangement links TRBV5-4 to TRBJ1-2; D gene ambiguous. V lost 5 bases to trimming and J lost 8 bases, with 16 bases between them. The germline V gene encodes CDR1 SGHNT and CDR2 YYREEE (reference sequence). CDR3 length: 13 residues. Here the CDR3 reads CASSFRDLFGYTF. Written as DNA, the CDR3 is TGTGCCAGCAGTTTTAGAGATCTTTTCGGCTACACCTTC.

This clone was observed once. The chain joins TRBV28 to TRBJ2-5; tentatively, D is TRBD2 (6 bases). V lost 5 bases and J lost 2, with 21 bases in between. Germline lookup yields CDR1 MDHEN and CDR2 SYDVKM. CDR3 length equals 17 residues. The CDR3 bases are TGTGCCAGCAGTATTCGCTCGGGGGTTCTAGCTCAAGAGACCCAGTACTTC. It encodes CASSIRSGVLAQETQYF. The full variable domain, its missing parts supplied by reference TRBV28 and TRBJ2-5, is DVKVTQSSRYLVKRTGEKVFLECVQDMDHENMFWYRQDPGLGLRLIYFSYDVKMKEKGDIPEGYSVSREKKERFSLILESASTNQTSMYLCASSIRSGVLAQETQYFGPGTRLLVL.

CDR3 amino acids: CASSLPRLSTDTQYF. The CDR3 DNA is TGTGCCAGCAGCTTACCGAGACTAAGCACAGATACGCAGTATTTT. J is TRBJ2-3 and V is TRBV7-9; D perhaps matches TRBD2 (5 bases). V was clipped by 2 bases and J by 0 bases, with 9 bases between them. The germline CDR1 and CDR2 sequences are SEHNR and FQNEAQ (reference sequence). The CDR3 contains 15 residues.

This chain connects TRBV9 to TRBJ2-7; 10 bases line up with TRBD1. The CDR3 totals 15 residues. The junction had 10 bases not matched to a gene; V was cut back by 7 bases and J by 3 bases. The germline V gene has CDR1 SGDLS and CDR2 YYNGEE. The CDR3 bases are TGTGCCAGCCGAAGGGGGACAGGGGAGGGCTACGAGCAGTACTTC. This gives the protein CASRRGTGEGYEQYF.

The CDR3 DNA reads TGTGCCATCAGCCTGACAGGGGTCTACGAGCAGTACTTC. Translated, it gives CAISLTGVYEQYF. The chain couples TRBV10-3 to TRBJ2-7; 8 positions match TRBD1. The V gene end was trimmed by 6 bases and the J gene end by 3 bases; junction bases not matched to a gene: 4. The CDR3 has 13 residues. Germline lookup yields CDR1 ENHRY and CDR2 SYGVKD.

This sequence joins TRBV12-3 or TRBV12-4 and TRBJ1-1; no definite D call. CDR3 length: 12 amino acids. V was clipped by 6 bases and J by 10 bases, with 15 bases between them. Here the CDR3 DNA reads TGTGCCAGCAGCTCAGGATCCCAAAGAGCTTTCTTT. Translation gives CASSSGSQRAFF.

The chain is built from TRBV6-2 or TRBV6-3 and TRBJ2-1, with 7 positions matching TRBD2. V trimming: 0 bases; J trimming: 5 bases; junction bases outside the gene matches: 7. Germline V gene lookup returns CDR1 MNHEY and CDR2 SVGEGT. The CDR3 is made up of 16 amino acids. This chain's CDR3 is CASSYSGDYLHNEQFF. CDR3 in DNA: TGTGCCAGCAGTTACTCAGGGGACTACCTACACAATGAGCAGTTCTTC.

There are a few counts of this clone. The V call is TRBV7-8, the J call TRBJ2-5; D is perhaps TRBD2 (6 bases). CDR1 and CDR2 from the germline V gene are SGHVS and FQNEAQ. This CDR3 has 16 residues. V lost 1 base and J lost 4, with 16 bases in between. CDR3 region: CASSLGRGGVGETQYF. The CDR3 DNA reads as TGTGCCAGCAGCTTAGGGCGGGGCGGGGTAGGAGAGACCCAGTACTTC.

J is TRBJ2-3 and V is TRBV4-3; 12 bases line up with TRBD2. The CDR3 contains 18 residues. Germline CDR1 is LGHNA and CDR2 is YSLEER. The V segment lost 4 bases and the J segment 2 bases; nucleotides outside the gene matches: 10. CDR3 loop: CASSRLAGASQTTDTQYF. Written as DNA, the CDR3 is TGCGCCAGCAGCCGACTAGCGGGAGCGAGCCAAACCACAGATACGCAGTATTTT.

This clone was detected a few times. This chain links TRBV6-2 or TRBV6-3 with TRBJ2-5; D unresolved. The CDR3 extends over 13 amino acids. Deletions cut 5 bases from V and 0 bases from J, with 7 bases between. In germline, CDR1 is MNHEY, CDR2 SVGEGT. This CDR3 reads CASSPYYQETQYF. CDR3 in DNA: TGTGCCAGCAGTCCCTACTACCAAGAGACCCAGTACTTC.

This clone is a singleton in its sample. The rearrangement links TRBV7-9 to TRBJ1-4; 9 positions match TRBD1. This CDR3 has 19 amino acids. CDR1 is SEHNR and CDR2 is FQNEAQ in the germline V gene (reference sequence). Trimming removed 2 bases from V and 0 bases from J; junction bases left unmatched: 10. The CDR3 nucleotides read TGTGCCAGCAGCTTATTTTCTAGGAGACAGGGGGCAACTAATGAAAAACTGTTTTTT. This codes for CASSLFSRRQGATNEKLFF.

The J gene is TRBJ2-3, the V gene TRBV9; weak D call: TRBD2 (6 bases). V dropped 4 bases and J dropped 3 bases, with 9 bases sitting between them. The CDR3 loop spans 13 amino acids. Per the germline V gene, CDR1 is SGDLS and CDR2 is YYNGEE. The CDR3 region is CASSRLVTDTQYF. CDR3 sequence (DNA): TGTGCCAGCAGCCGACTAGTGACAGATACGCAGTATTTT.